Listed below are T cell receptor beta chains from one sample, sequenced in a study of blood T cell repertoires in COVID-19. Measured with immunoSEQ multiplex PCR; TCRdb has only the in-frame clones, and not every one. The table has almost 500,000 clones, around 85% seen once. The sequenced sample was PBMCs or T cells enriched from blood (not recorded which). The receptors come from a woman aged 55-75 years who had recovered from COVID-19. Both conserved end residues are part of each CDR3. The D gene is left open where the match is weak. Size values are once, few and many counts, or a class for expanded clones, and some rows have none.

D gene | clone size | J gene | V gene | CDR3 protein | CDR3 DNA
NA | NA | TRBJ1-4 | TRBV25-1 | CASSDGGAFNEKLFF | TGTGCCAGCAGTGATGGGGGGGCCTTTAATGAAAAACTGTTTTTT
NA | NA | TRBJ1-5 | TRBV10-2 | CASSEGAHSNQPQHF | TGCGCCAGCAGTGAAGGAGCACATAGCAATCAGCCCCAGCATTTT
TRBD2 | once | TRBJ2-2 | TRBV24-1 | CATSDPTSGGFTGELFF | TGTGCCACCAGTGATCCTACTAGCGGGGGGTTTACCGGGGAGCTGTTTTTT
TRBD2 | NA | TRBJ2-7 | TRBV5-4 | CASSYRLAGPYEQYF | TGTGCCAGCAGCTACCGACTAGCGGGGCCCTACGAGCAGTACTTC
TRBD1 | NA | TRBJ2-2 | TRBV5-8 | CASSVGQGNTGELFF | TGTGCCAGCAGCGTGGGACAGGGAAACACCGGGGAGCTGTTTTTT
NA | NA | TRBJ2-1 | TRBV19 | CASSIRDFFNNEQFF | TGTGCCAGTAGTATCCGGGACTTTTTCAACAATGAGCAGTTCTTC
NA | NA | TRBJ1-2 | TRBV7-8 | CASSMDSGYGYTF | TGTGCCAGCAGCATGGACAGTGGCTATGGCTACACCTTC
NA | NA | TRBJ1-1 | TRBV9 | CASSVVGEGAEAFF | TGTGCCAGCAGCGTAGTAGGTGAGGGGGCTGAAGCTTTCTTT
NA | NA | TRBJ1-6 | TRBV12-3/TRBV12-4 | CASRRVNSPLHF | TGTGCCAGCCGCAGGGTCAATTCACCCCTCCACTTT
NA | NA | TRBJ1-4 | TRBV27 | CASRFAGEGEKLFF | TGTGCCAGCAGGTTTGCGGGGGAAGGCGAAAAACTGTTTTTT